A single sample is the source of the 18 T cell receptor beta chains below, sequenced in a study of blood T cell repertoires in COVID-19. The assay was immunoSEQ multiplex PCR, and TCRdb's table has in-frame clones only and misses some. The table shows about 51,000 clones, with 65% to 90% occurring only once. Sequenced material: peripheral blood. These TCRs come from a man aged 60 to 69 with acute or convalescent COVID-19.

This chain connects TRBV18 to TRBJ2-7; 9 nucleotides line up with TRBD2. Germline V lookup: CDR1 KGHSH, CDR2 LQKENI. This CDR3 is built from 15 residues. V was pared by 4 bases and J by 3 bases, with 7 bases of the junction left unmatched. The CDR3 DNA is TGTGCCAGCTCACAAAGCGTGACTAGCGGCTACGAGCAGTACTTC. Residues: CASSQSVTSGYEQYF.

The gene calls are TRBV29-1 and TRBJ2-7, with D maybe TRBD1 (5 bases). V dropped 7 bases and J dropped 2 bases, with 12 bases sitting between them. Germline loops: CDR1 SQVTM, CDR2 ANQGSEA. The CDR3 covers 12 residues. CDR3 protein: CSGLGAAYEQYF. CDR3 DNA sequence: TGCAGCGGGCTTGGGGCGGCCTACGAGCAGTACTTC.

This clone was observed a single time. This chain connects TRBV5-4 to TRBJ2-5; 12 positions match TRBD1. Trimming removed 6 bases from V and 5 bases from J; junction bases left unmatched: 14. From germline, CDR1 is SGHNT and CDR2 YYREEE (reference sequence). The CDR3 is made up of 17 amino acids. The CDR3 reads CASTGAGTGGRLETQYF. CDR3 nucleotide sequence: TGTGCCAGCACCGGAGCCGGGACAGGGGGCCGGTTGGAGACCCAGTACTTC.

The chain is built from TRBV3-1 (or the pseudogene TRBV3-2) and TRBJ1-3, with D perhaps TRBD1 (5 bases). The CDR3 runs 16 residues. V shed 7 bases and J shed 0 bases, with 16 bases lying between them. CDR1 and CDR2 from the germline V gene are LGHDT and YNNKEL (reference sequence). CDR3 bases: TGTGCCAGCACCTCTTTAACGACAGTCTCTGGAAACACCATATATTTT. This sequence encodes CASTSLTTVSGNTIYF.

The chain combines TRBV11-2 with TRBJ2-1; the match to TRBD2 covers 14 bases. Germline V gene lookup returns CDR1 SGHAT and CDR2 FQNNGV. CDR3 length equals 15 residues. After removal of 6 bases from V and 7 bases from J, the junction contained 5 bases not matched to a gene. The CDR3 nucleotides are TGTGCCAGCAGTAAGACTAGCGGGAGGGTGAATGAGCAGTTCTTC. Translating gives CASSKTSGRVNEQFF.

The J gene is TRBJ2-1, the V gene TRBV7-8; 7 bases align to TRBD1. The V and J ends lost 5 bases and 9 bases, in that order; junction bases with no gene match: 7. The CDR3 loop spans 13 amino acids. Germline V gene data show CDR1 as SGHVS and CDR2 as FQNEAQ. CDR3 coding DNA: TGTGCCAGCAGCAGCTACGGACAGGCTGAGCAGTTCTTC. It encodes CASSSYGQAEQFF. Drawing the rest from reference TRBV7-8 and TRBJ2-1, the complete variable domain is GAGVSQSPRYKVAKRGQDVALRCDPISGHVSLFWYQQALGQGPEFLTYFQNEAQLDKSGLPSDRFFAERPEGSVSTLKIQRTQQEDSAVYLCASSSYGQAEQFFGPGTRLTVL.

The genes are TRBV5-4 and TRBJ1-2, with 12 nucleotides matching TRBD1. The J segment lost 2 bases and the V segment lost 5 bases, leaving 10 bases of the junction unmatched. The CDR3 consists of 17 residues. Germline CDR1 SGHNT, CDR2 YYREEE (reference sequence). Written as DNA, the CDR3 is TGTGCCAGCAGTATGGGACAGGGGGCTGGGGCCAACTATGGCTACACCTTC. Translating it yields CASSMGQGAGANYGYTF.

The genes are TRBV5-5 and TRBJ1-6, with D hard to call. Germline loops: CDR1 SGHKS, CDR2 YYEKEE (reference sequence). The CDR3 extends over 15 amino acids. The V end was cut by 3 bases, the J end by 6 bases, with 13 bases between. CDR3 protein: CASSWEGDVNSPLHF. CDR3 sequence (DNA): TGTGCCAGCAGCTGGGAGGGCGATGTTAATTCACCCCTCCACTTT.

The V gene is TRBV7-8, the J gene TRBJ2-3, with TRBD1 matching over 7 bases. Trimming cost V 0 bases and J 3 bases; bases outside gene matches: 3. Germline CDR1 and CDR2: SGHVS and FQNEAQ. This CDR3 has 15 residues. The DNA of the CDR3 is TGTGCCAGCAGCTTAGCAGGGGGCTGGACAGATACGCAGTATTTT. Amino acid sequence: CASSLAGGWTDTQYF.

The rearrangement joins TRBV28 to TRBJ2-7; 11 positions agree with TRBD2. V was clipped by 3 bases and J by 5 bases; unmatched bases: 18. Germline CDR1 reads MDHEN; CDR2 reads SYDVKM. The CDR3 sequence is 19 residues long. Written as DNA, the CDR3 is TGTGCCAGCAGTTTCCCACTAGCGGGAGTATTTGATAGTACCCACGAGCAGTACTTC. Translating gives CASSFPLAGVFDSTHEQYF.

The chain recombines TRBV18 with TRBJ2-5; D not certain. This CDR3 has 13 amino acids. Trimming left V 4 bases short and J 2 bases short, with 8 bases between. Germline CDR1 reads KGHSH; CDR2 reads LQKENI. The DNA for the CDR3 is TGTGCCAGCTCACTGGGCCAGCAAGAGACCCAGTACTTC. Translating gives CASSLGQQETQYF.

The rearrangement joins TRBV27 to TRBJ1-5; 9 bases line up with TRBD1. Per the germline V gene, CDR1 is MNHEY and CDR2 is SMNVEV (reference sequence). This CDR3 region has 14 residues. J was trimmed by 7 bases and V by 2 bases; bases with no gene match: 3. The CDR3 DNA sequence: TGTGCCAGCAGTTTAAGGGGACAGGGACAGCCCCAGCATTTT. The encoded protein is CASSLRGQGQPQHF.

The CDR3 DNA reads as TGTGCCAGCAGCCCTAGACAGGGGGGAAGTTGGTTGGGAGAGACCCAGTACTTC. It yields the protein CASSPRQGGSWLGETQYF. J is TRBJ2-5 and V is TRBV5-8; TRBD1 aligns across 9 bases. Germline CDR1 is SGHTS and CDR2 is YDEGEE. The CDR3 spans 18 residues. J gave up 4 bases and V 4 bases, and 17 bases lay outside the gene matches.

V and J are TRBV3-1 (or the pseudogene TRBV3-2) and TRBJ2-7; D ambiguous. This CDR3 has 12 residues. Germline V CDR1 and CDR2: LGHDT, YNNKEL (reference sequence). Trimming shortened V by 0 bases and J by 6 bases, and 6 bases separated the two germline ends. The CDR3 nucleotides read TGTGCCAGCAGCCAAGAACCCGGCGAGCAGTACTTC. Residues: CASSQEPGEQYF.

This clone was counted a single time. Here the CDR3 reads CASSAGQLGTEAFF. The CDR3 DNA is TGCGCCAGCAGCGCCGGACAGTTGGGCACTGAAGCTTTCTTT. V gene TRBV5-1 combines with J gene TRBJ1-1; possibly TRBD1 for D (6 bases). This CDR3 has 14 amino acids. Germline V gene data show CDR1 as SGHRS and CDR2 as YFSETQ. Between the trimmed V and J ends, which lost 4 bases and 4 bases, there was a span of 14 bases.

The chain recombines TRBV6-6 with TRBJ1-2; D is possibly TRBD1 (6 bases). CDR1 is MNHNY and CDR2 is SVGAGI in the germline V gene (reference sequence). The CDR3 has 14 residues. The V gene lost 3 bases and the J gene lost 8 bases, with 16 bases spanning the gap. CDR3 residues: CASSYTDRTGGYTF. The DNA of the CDR3 is TGTGCCAGCAGTTATACCGACAGGACGGGCGGCTACACCTTC.

Comments on this clone: This CDR3 is also generated by other DNA sequences in the sample. The chain uses TRBV10-2 and TRBJ2-2, with 9 bases lining up with TRBD2. This CDR3 has 14 amino acids. The J segment lost 8 bases and the V segment lost 8 bases, leaving 9 bases of the junction unmatched. CDR1 is WSHSY and CDR2 is SAAADI in the germline V gene. The chain's CDR3 is CASGGAGGPGELFF. The CDR3 coding sequence is TGCGCCAGCGGGGGAGCGGGGGGACCGGGGGAGCTGTTTTTT.

The chain has TRBV6-5 and TRBJ2-1, with TRBD1 as a possible D gene (6 bases). Trimming took off 3 bases at V and 6 bases at J, with 15 bases between the two ends. This CDR3 region has 15 residues. CDR1 is MNHEY and CDR2 is SVGAGI in the germline V gene. The CDR3 reads CASSYSVVGANEQFF. The DNA of the CDR3 is TGTGCCAGCAGTTATTCGGTAGTGGGGGCCAATGAGCAGTTCTTC.